Each of the 15 T cell receptor beta chains below was sequenced from the same sample in a study of blood T cell repertoires in COVID-19. Here immunoSEQ multiplex PCR was the method, and the copy in TCRdb shows in-frame clones only, minus some. The sample carries 250,000 to 350,000 clones, around 92% recorded once. The material sequenced was peripheral blood. Source of these receptors: a man between 18 and 35 years old who had recovered from COVID-19.

The chain joins TRBV30 to TRBJ1-4, with D possibly matching TRBD1 (5 bases). Germline V gene data show CDR1 as GTSNPN and CDR2 as SVGIG (reference sequence). V lost 1 base and J lost 5, with 11 bases in between. The CDR3 spans 14 residues. The DNA of the CDR3 is TGTGCCTGGAGTGAAAAGGGGCCGAATGAAAAACTGTTTTTT. It translates to CAWSEKGPNEKLFF. The full variable domain, completed using reference TRBV30 and TRBJ1-4, is SQTIHQWPATLVQPVGSPLSLECTVEGTSNPNLYWYRQAAGRGLQLLFYSVGIGQISSEVPQNLSASRPQDRQFILSSKKLLLSDSGFYLCAWSEKGPNEKLFFGSGTQLSVL.

The chain is built from TRBV6-6 and TRBJ1-1; 9 bases agree with TRBD1. This CDR3 is 14 amino acids long. The germline V gene has CDR1 MNHNY and CDR2 SVGAGI (reference sequence). V lost 4 bases and J lost 2; bases outside the gene matches: 2. The CDR3 here is CASSSDRGNTEAFF. As DNA, the CDR3 is TGTGCCAGCAGTTCGGACAGGGGCAACACTGAAGCTTTCTTT.

This rearrangement joins TRBV9 to TRBJ2-5; 13 positions agree with TRBD2. The CDR3 runs to 16 residues. V lost 3 bases and J lost 4; bases outside the gene matches: 6. Germline V lookup: CDR1 SGDLS, CDR2 YYNGEE. The CDR3: CASSAGLAGAGETQYF. In DNA form, the CDR3 reads TGTGCCAGCAGCGCCGGACTAGCGGGAGCTGGAGAGACCCAGTACTTC.

This clone was found once. The J gene is TRBJ2-1, the V gene TRBV27; the D gene is possibly TRBD1 (6 bases). The CDR3 is 12 residues long. V was clipped by 5 bases and J by 10 bases, with 12 bases between them. The germline V gene has CDR1 MNHEY and CDR2 SMNVEV (reference sequence). The CDR3 loop reads CASSAAGVEQFF. The CDR3 DNA is TGTGCCAGCAGTGCCGCAGGGGTGGAGCAGTTCTTC.

The genes are TRBV29-1 and TRBJ1-4; 8 positions match TRBD1. Germline V gene data show CDR1 as SQVTM and CDR2 as ANQGSEA. J lost 5 bases, V lost 7 bases, and 6 bases had no gene match. CDR3 length equals 13 residues. CDR3: CSADRGPNEKLFF. The CDR3 DNA follows: TGCAGCGCAGACAGGGGACCAAATGAAAAACTGTTTTTT.

The chain is built from TRBV5-1 and TRBJ2-7, with D maybe TRBD2 (6 bases). Germline V gene data show CDR1 as SGHRS and CDR2 as YFSETQ. The V gene lost 3 bases and the J gene lost 4 bases, with 17 bases spanning the gap. The CDR3 loop spans 15 amino acids. Written as DNA, the CDR3 is TGCGCCAGCAGCTCTTCCGCGGGGTTAACTTACGAGCAGTACTTC. Translation: CASSSSAGLTYEQYF.

The chain couples TRBV2 to TRBJ1-2; 11 bases line up with TRBD1. The CDR3 extends over 15 amino acids. The V segment lost 2 bases and the J segment 3 bases; nucleotides outside the gene matches: 2. CDR1 is SNHLY, CDR2 FYNNEI, per germline. DNA of the CDR3: TGTGCCAGCAGTGAACGGACAGGGGGCGACTATGGCTACACCTTC. Translating it yields CASSERTGGDYGYTF.

This chain links TRBV6-8 with TRBJ1-2; no definite D call. The CDR3 is 12 residues long. Germline V gene sequence: CDR1 MNHGY, CDR2 SAAAGT. V was clipped by 5 bases and J by 2 bases, with 6 bases between them. CDR3 nucleotides: TGTGCCAGCAGTACAAAGAACTATGGCTACACCTTC. It encodes CASSTKNYGYTF.

This CDR3 is CASSQDSLAGPIYNEQFF. CDR3 bases: TGCGCCAGCAGCCAAGATTCCCTAGCGGGACCGATTTACAATGAGCAGTTCTTC. The chain recombines TRBV4-1 with TRBJ2-1; 9 positions agree with TRBD2. The CDR3 totals 18 residues. After removal of 0 bases from V and 4 bases from J, the junction contained 10 bases not matched to a gene. Germline loops: CDR1 MGHRA, CDR2 YSYEKL.

Here the CDR3 reads CASSFRLNQPQHF. The CDR3 nucleotides are TGTGCCAGCAGCTTTCGACTCAATCAGCCCCAGCATTTT. The chain combines TRBV7-8 with TRBJ1-5; D gene unclear. Germline CDR1 reads SGHVS; CDR2 reads FQNEAQ. This CDR3 spans 13 amino acids. V dropped 3 bases and J dropped 3 bases, with 6 bases sitting between them.

V gene TRBV19 combines with J gene TRBJ2-7; the D gene is possibly TRBD2 (5 bases). Germline CDR1 and CDR2: LNHDA and SQIVND (reference sequence). Trimming stripped 4 bases from V and 4 bases from J, with 11 bases between. The CDR3 covers 13 residues. For the CDR3, the DNA is TGTGCCAGTAGTAACGGACTTCTTTACGAGCAGTACTTC. Protein: CASSNGLLYEQYF.

The CDR3 DNA sequence: TGCAGCGTCGAGGGACTAGCGGGAGACAATGAGCAGTTCTTC. It specifies CSVEGLAGDNEQFF. This chain joins TRBV29-1 and TRBJ2-1; TRBD2 matches at 14 bases. The V and J ends lost 6 bases and 5 bases, in that order; junction bases with no gene match: 3. This CDR3 spans 14 amino acids. Germline CDR1 SQVTM, CDR2 ANQGSEA.

The chain joins TRBV2 to TRBJ2-2; D uncertain. Germline V gene lookup returns CDR1 SNHLY and CDR2 FYNNEI. V lost 1 base, J lost 7 bases, and 13 bases lay in between. The CDR3 has 15 amino acids. The CDR3 coding sequence is TGTGCCAGCAGTGAAGGGGCAGACCTCCGCGGGGAGCTGTTTTTT. Translation: CASSEGADLRGELFF.

This chain uses TRBV5-1 with TRBJ2-1; TRBD2 is a possible D gene (5 bases). The CDR3 is made up of 14 amino acids. With 2 bases removed from V and 0 bases from J, the gap between germline ends came to 6 bases. Germline assignment: CDR1 SGHRS and CDR2 YFSETQ. As DNA, the CDR3 is TGCGCCAGCAGCTTAGCGGTCTCCTACAATGAGCAGTTCTTC. It translates to CASSLAVSYNEQFF.

This chain joins TRBV4-1 and TRBJ2-7, with 7 bases lining up with TRBD1. CDR1 is MGHRA and CDR2 is YSYEKL in the germline V gene. The CDR3 length is 14 residues. Germline trimming cut 0 bases from V and 5 bases from J; bases unmatched to any gene: 4. CDR3 in amino acids: CASSQERGGNEQYF. CDR3 DNA sequence: TGCGCCAGCAGCCAAGAAAGAGGGGGCAACGAGCAGTACTTC.